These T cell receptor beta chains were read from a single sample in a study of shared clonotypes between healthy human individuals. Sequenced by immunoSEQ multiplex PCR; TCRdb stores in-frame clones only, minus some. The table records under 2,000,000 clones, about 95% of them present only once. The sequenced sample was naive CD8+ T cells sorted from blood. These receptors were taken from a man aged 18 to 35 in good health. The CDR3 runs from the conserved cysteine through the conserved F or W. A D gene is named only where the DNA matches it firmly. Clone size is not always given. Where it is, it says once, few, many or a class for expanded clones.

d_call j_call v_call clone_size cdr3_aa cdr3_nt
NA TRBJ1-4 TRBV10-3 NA CAISEGSPNEKLFF TGTGCCATCAGTGAAGGCTCCCCTAATGAAAAACTGTTTTTT
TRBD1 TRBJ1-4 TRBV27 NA CASSSFTGGFEKLFF TGTGCCAGCAGTTCCTTCACAGGGGGGTTTGAAAAACTGTTTTTT
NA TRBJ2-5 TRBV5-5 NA CASSLYLSETQYF TGTGCCAGCAGCCTATACTTAAGTGAGACCCAGTACTTC
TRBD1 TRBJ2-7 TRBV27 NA CASFPRDRPYEQYF TGTGCCAGCTTCCCCCGGGACAGGCCCTACGAGCAGTACTTC
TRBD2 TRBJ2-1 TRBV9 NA CASSVARYGGTSGYNEQFF TGTGCCAGCAGCGTAGCAAGGTACGGGGGGACTAGCGGTTACAATGAGCAGTTCTTC
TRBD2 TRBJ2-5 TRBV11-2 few CASSSNSGGNQETQYF TGTGCCAGCAGCTCCAATAGCGGGGGTAATCAAGAGACCCAGTACTTC
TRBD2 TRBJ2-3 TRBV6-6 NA CASSLLAGGTDTQYF TGTGCCAGCAGTTTACTAGCGGGAGGTACAGATACGCAGTATTTT
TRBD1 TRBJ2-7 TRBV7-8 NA CASLVGTGVYEQYF TGTGCCAGCCTTGTGGGGACAGGAGTGTACGAGCAGTACTTC
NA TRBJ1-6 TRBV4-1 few CASRNLGGSPLHF TGCGCCAGCCGAAACCTAGGCGGCTCACCCCTCCACTTT
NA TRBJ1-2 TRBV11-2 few CASSSRTAGLINYGYTF TGTGCCAGCAGCTCCCGAACGGCGGGACTGATCAACTATGGCTACACCTTC
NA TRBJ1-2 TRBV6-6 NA CASSYADNYGYTF TGTGCCAGCAGTTACGCCGATAACTATGGCTACACCTTC
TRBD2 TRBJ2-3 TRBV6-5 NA CASSSASGTDTQYF TGTGCCAGCAGTTCCGCTAGCGGGACAGATACGCAGTATTTT
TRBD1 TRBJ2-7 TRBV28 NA CASSFTGTASYEQYF TGTGCCAGCAGTTTCACCGGGACAGCCTCCTACGAGCAGTACTTC
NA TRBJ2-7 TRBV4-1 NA CASSQGHDGAPGSYEQYF TGCGCCAGCAGCCAAGGACACGACGGGGCGCCGGGGTCCTACGAGCAGTACTTC
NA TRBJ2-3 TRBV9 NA CASSPWTGTDTQYF TGTGCCAGCAGCCCATGGACAGGCACAGATACGCAGTATTTT
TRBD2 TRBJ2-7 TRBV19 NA CASSWAGGTYEQYF TGTGCCAGTAGTTGGGCGGGGGGAACCTACGAGCAGTACTTC
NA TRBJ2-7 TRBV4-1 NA CASSQDPGTLYEQYF TGCGCCAGCAGCCAAGATCCGGGAACCCTTTACGAGCAGTACTTC
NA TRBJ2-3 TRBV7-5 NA CARSSRTSESTDTQYF TGTGCCAGAAGCTCCAGGACTAGCGAAAGCACAGATACGCAGTATTTT
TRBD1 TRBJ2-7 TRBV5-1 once CASSVRDSYEQYF TGCGCCAGCAGCGTACGGGACAGCTACGAGCAGTACTTC
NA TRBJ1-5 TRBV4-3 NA CASSQLTGTNQPQHF TGCGCCAGCAGCCAACTAACAGGGACTAATCAGCCCCAGCATTTT
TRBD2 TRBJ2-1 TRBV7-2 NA CASSSWTSYNEQFF TGTGCCAGCAGCTCTTGGACTAGCTACAATGAGCAGTTCTTC
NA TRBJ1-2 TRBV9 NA CASSVNRDTGSESYTF TGTGCCAGCAGCGTGAACAGGGACACAGGGAGTGAAAGCTACACCTTC
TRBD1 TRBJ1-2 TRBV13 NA CASSPGRGPHYGYTF TGTGCCAGCAGCCCAGGTAGGGGGCCTCACTATGGCTACACCTTC
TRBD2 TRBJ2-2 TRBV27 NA CASSLGLAYRELFF TGTGCCAGCAGTCTGGGACTAGCTTATCGAGAGCTGTTTTTT
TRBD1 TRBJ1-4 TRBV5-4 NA CASSFDRDEKLFF TGTGCCAGCAGCTTTGACAGGGATGAAAAACTGTTTTTT
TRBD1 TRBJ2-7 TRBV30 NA CAWEDRVGYEQYF TGTGCCTGGGAGGACAGGGTAGGTTACGAGCAGTACTTC
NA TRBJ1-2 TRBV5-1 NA CASSLGRNTIYGYTF TGCGCCAGCAGCTTGGGCCGGAATACTATCTATGGCTACACCTTC
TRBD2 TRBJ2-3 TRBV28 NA CASRRGGKDTQYF TGTGCCAGCCGGCGGGGGGGCAAAGATACGCAGTATTTT
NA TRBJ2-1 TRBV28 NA CATRDGLPKSYNEQFF TGTGCCACCAGGGACGGGCTACCGAAATCCTACAATGAGCAGTTCTTC
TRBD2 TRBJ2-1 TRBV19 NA CASSIDASGNNEQFF TGTGCCAGTAGTATAGACGCTAGCGGTAACAATGAGCAGTTCTTC
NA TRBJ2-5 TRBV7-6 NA CASSPSPAGPQETQYF TGTGCCAGCAGCCCTTCGCCTGCCGGGCCCCAAGAGACCCAGTACTTC
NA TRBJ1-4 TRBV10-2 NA CASRSRGLETTNEKLFF TGCGCCAGCAGGTCCCGGGGCCTAGAAACAACTAATGAAAAACTGTTTTTT
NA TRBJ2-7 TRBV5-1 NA CASSLGASYEQYF TGCGCCAGCAGCTTGGGGGCTTCGTACGAGCAGTACTTC
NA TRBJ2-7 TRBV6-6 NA CASSIDGDSYEQYF TGTGCCAGCAGTATAGATGGTGACTCCTACGAGCAGTACTTC
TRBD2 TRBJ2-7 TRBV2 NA CASTVAGGPRYEQYF TGTGCCAGCACGGTAGCGGGAGGGCCCCGCTACGAGCAGTACTTC
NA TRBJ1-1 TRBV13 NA CASSFYTNTEAFF TGTGCCAGCAGCTTCTACACGAACACTGAAGCTTTCTTT
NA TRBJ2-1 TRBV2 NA CASSDREFPRNEQFF TGTGCCAGCAGTGATCGGGAGTTCCCTAGAAATGAGCAGTTCTTC
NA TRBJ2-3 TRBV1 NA CTSSRPPGATDTQYF TGCACCAGCAGCCGCCCCCCGGGGGCGACAGATACGCAGTATTTT
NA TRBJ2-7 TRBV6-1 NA CASSEMAVNPYEQYF TGTGCCAGCAGTGAAATGGCAGTAAACCCCTACGAGCAGTACTTC
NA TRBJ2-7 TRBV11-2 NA CASSLGGGYEQYF TGTGCCAGCAGCCTCGGGGGCGGCTACGAGCAGTACTTC
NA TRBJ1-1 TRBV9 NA CASSVTGSDTEAFF TGTGCCAGCAGCGTAACGGGTAGTGACACTGAAGCTTTCTTT
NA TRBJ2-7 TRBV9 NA CASSVAGVGYEQYF TGTGCCAGCAGCGTAGCCGGGGTGGGCTACGAGCAGTACTTC
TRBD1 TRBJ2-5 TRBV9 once CASSTGTATYQETQYF TGTGCCAGCAGCACCGGGACAGCCACGTACCAAGAGACCCAGTACTTC
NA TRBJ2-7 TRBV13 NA CASSGGQGHYEQYF TGTGCCAGCAGCGGGGGGCAGGGGCACTACGAGCAGTACTTC
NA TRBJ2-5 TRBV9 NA CASSDSQPAGQETQYF TGTGCCAGCAGTGATAGTCAGCCGGCCGGCCAAGAGACCCAGTACTTC
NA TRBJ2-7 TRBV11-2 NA CASSLEEAYEQYF TGTGCCAGCAGCTTAGAAGAAGCCTACGAGCAGTACTTC
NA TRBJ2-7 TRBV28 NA CASSSISYEQYF TGTGCCAGCAGCTCGATCTCCTACGAGCAGTACTTC
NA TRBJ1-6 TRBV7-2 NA CASSLTGWGTQLPNSPLHF TGTGCCAGCAGCTTAACCGGTTGGGGCACCCAACTACCTAATTCACCCCTCCACTTT